These 9 T cell receptor beta chains share one sample of origin, sequenced in a study of cytomegalovirus exposure and HLA in healthy donors. Both 60 Vbeta primers and 13 Jbeta primers went into the PCR. Assay: immunoSEQ multiplex PCR; the TCRdb copy retains only in-frame clones and omits some. This table holds 100,000 to 150,000 clones, 55% to 75% found once. The specimen sequenced was PBMCs. These receptors were taken from a man aged 30 to 39 in good health and CMV-seronegative.

This chain uses TRBV9 with TRBJ1-1; TRBD1 aligns across 7 bases. J was trimmed by 2 bases and V by 0 bases; bases with no gene match: 4. Germline CDR1 is SGDLS and CDR2 is YYNGEE. This CDR3 has 15 amino acids. CDR3 sequence reads: CASSVGDRVNTEAFF. The CDR3, as DNA: TGTGCCAGCAGCGTAGGAGACAGGGTTAACACTGAAGCTTTCTTT.

V gene TRBV6-1 combines with J gene TRBJ2-3; D might be TRBD1 (6 bases). The CDR3 consists of 15 residues. The germline V and J ends were trimmed by 5 bases and 0 bases, with 12 bases remaining between them. Germline lookup yields CDR1 MNHNS and CDR2 SASEGT. The CDR3 loop is CASSPKGVSTDTQYF. The CDR3 bases are TGTGCCAGCAGTCCCAAGGGGGTCAGCACAGATACGCAGTATTTT.

The chain joins TRBV7-6 to TRBJ1-2; 8 nucleotides agree with TRBD1. CDR1 and CDR2 from the germline V gene are SGHVS and FNYEAQ. The CDR3 runs 13 residues. Unmatched junction bases numbered 7, after V lost 5 bases and J lost 8 bases. The CDR3 reads CASSKGTGDGYTF. The CDR3 region has the DNA TGTGCCAGCAGCAAAGGGACAGGAGACGGCTACACCTTC.

This clone was observed once. The rearrangement joins TRBV7-2 to TRBJ2-2; TRBD2 agrees at 8 bases. Germline V lookup: CDR1 SGHTA, CDR2 FQGNSA. CDR3 length equals 16 residues. Trimming took 5 bases from V and 7 from J; bases not matched to a gene: 12. In DNA, the CDR3 is TGTGCCAGCAGCCCTCGGGGGGGCCGATTCGACGGGGAGCTGTTTTTT. Protein sequence: CASSPRGGRFDGELFF.

V is TRBV7-8 and J is TRBJ1-5, with D perhaps matching TRBD1 (5 bases). In germline, CDR1 is SGHVS, CDR2 FQNEAQ. CDR3 length: 13 amino acids. V was shortened by 2 bases and J by 6 bases, with 8 bases between the two germline ends. CDR3 in amino acids: CASSLRGLQPQHF. The CDR3, as DNA: TGTGCCAGCAGCTTACGGGGACTTCAGCCCCAGCATTTT.

The CDR3 DNA reads TGCGCCAGCAGCTTGACTAGCGGGGGGCCGAGCTCCTACGAGCAGTACTTC. This translates into CASSLTSGGPSSYEQYF. The chain has TRBV5-1 and TRBJ2-7; TRBD2 aligns across 12 bases. The V gene end was trimmed by 1 base and the J gene end by 0 bases; junction bases not matched to a gene: 5. The germline V gene encodes CDR1 SGHRS and CDR2 YFSETQ. This CDR3 comprises 17 residues.

The chain couples TRBV7-2 to TRBJ1-2; D gene uncertain. Trimming removed 1 base at V and 8 bases at J, with 11 bases between. The CDR3 sequence is 13 residues long. Germline lookup yields CDR1 SGHTA and CDR2 FQGNSA. The CDR3 coding sequence is TGTGCCAGCAGCTTAGGTGGGAGTAAGGGCTACACCTTC. Its protein product is CASSLGGSKGYTF. Complete variable domain (other parts from reference TRBV7-2 and TRBJ1-2): GAGVSQSPSNKVTEKGKDVELRCDPISGHTALYWYRQSLGQGLEFLIYFQGNSAPDKSGLPSDRFSAERTGGSVSTLTIQRTQQEDSAVYLCASSLGGSKGYTFGSGTRLTVV.

The J gene is TRBJ1-1, the V gene TRBV5-1; D gene uncertain. CDR3 length: 13 residues. Trimming shortened V by 2 bases and J by 1 base, and 6 bases separated the two germline ends. The germline gives CDR1 SGHRS, CDR2 YFSETQ. CDR3 protein: CASSLQQNTEAFF. For the CDR3, the DNA is TGCGCCAGCAGCTTACAGCAGAACACTGAAGCTTTCTTT.

A single count supports this clone. V usage is TRBV6-1 and J usage is TRBJ2-2; 8 bases are shared with TRBD1. The CDR3 runs 15 residues. Trimming at V came to 2 bases and at J to 5 bases, leaving 4 bases not matched to a gene. Looked up from germline, CDR1 is MNHNS and CDR2 is SASEGT. The DNA of the CDR3 is TGTGCCAGCAGTGAAACAGGGGGAGAGACCGGGGAGCTGTTTTTT. Its translation: CASSETGGETGELFF.